Each of the 15 T cell receptor beta chains below was sequenced from the same sample in a study of cytomegalovirus exposure and HLA in healthy donors. The PCR ran on 60 Vbeta and 13 Jbeta primers. Profiling relied on immunoSEQ multiplex PCR, and the TCRdb table lists in-frame clones only, not all of them. The sample includes about 120,000 clones, under 85% of them seen just once. Sample: PBMCs. The receptor set was obtained from a man aged 25 to 45 in good health and CMV-seropositive.

V and J are TRBV5-5 and TRBJ1-2; 8 bases line up with TRBD1. J gave up 2 bases and V 4 bases, and 7 bases lay outside the gene matches. Germline CDR1 and CDR2: SGHKS and YYEKEE (reference sequence). This CDR3 is built from 15 residues. The CDR3 region has the DNA TGTGCCAGCAGCCCCCGGGACAGGACAAACTATGGCTACACCTTC. Translated: CASSPRDRTNYGYTF. The entire variable domain, with the rest obtained from reference TRBV5-5 and TRBJ1-2, is as follows: DAGVTQSPTHLIKTRGQQVTLRCSPISGHKSVSWYQQVLGQGPQFIFQYYEKEERGRGNFPDRFSARQFPNYSSELNVNALLLGDSALYLCASSPRDRTNYGYTFGSGTRLTVV.

CDR3 DNA sequence: TGTGCCAGCAGTGGGGACATCGGAAACACCATATATTTT. It encodes CASSGDIGNTIYF. The chain couples TRBV6-5 to TRBJ1-3; TRBD1 might be the D (6 bases). The germline V and J ends were trimmed by 5 bases and 4 bases, with 9 bases remaining between them. CDR1 and CDR2 (germline): MNHEY, SVGAGI. This CDR3 spans 13 amino acids.

This clone was seen only a few times. The chain carries TRBV29-1 and TRBJ2-7; TRBD2 agrees at 11 bases. This CDR3 is built from 16 residues. CDR1 is SQVTM and CDR2 is ANQGSEA in the germline V gene. The ends lost 1 base at V and 0 bases at J; junction bases unmatched: 5. CDR3 loop: CSVEGTSGLSSYEQYF. The CDR3 nucleotides are TGCAGCGTTGAAGGGACTAGCGGGTTGAGCTCCTACGAGCAGTACTTC.

The CDR3 sequence is CASSYNRGSDNEQFF. The CDR3 DNA reads as TGTGCCAGCAGTTACAACAGGGGTAGCGACAATGAGCAGTTCTTC. The chain employs TRBV6-5 and TRBJ2-1; 7 bases match TRBD1. V was clipped by 2 bases and J by 5 bases; unmatched bases: 6. Germline CDR1 is MNHEY and CDR2 is SVGAGI. This CDR3 is built from 15 residues.

This rearrangement joins TRBV10-3 to TRBJ2-2; D might be TRBD2 (6 bases). Germline CDR1 is ENHRY and CDR2 is SYGVKD. V was pared by 4 bases and J by 5 bases, with 17 bases between. The CDR3 has 16 amino acids. DNA of the CDR3: TGTGCCATCAGTGGCTCCGGGACGGGGGAAACCGGGGAGCTGTTTTTT. Translated: CAISGSGTGETGELFF.

The V gene is TRBV19, the J gene TRBJ1-1; 10 positions agree with TRBD1. Germline CDR1 reads LNHDA; CDR2 reads SQIVND (reference sequence). The CDR3 has 15 residues. V gave up 8 bases and J gave up 5 bases; unmatched junction bases: 11. CDR3 sequence: CASGISGTGDTEAFF. CDR3 sequence (DNA): TGTGCCAGTGGGATTTCCGGGACAGGGGATACTGAAGCTTTCTTT.

The chain is built from TRBV25-1 and TRBJ1-1, with 7 bases that match TRBD1. Germline CDR1 is MGHDK and CDR2 is SYGVNS. Germline trimming cut 7 bases from V and 7 bases from J; bases unmatched to any gene: 3. The CDR3 sequence is 11 residues long. CDR3 amino acids: CASTAGGEAFF. CDR3 in DNA: TGTGCCAGCACAGCAGGGGGTGAAGCTTTCTTT.

The chain couples TRBV30 to TRBJ2-7; weak D call: TRBD2 (6 bases). The CDR3 has 14 amino acids. Per the germline V gene, CDR1 is GTSNPN and CDR2 is SVGIG (reference sequence). V was shortened by 2 bases and J by 2 bases, with 13 bases between the two germline ends. CDR3 DNA: TGTGCCTGGAGTTGGGGAGGCGGAACCTACGAGCAGTACTTC. This codes for CAWSWGGGTYEQYF.

The V and J genes are TRBV7-9 and TRBJ1-4; D might be TRBD1 (5 bases). V lost 5 bases to trimming and J lost 3 bases, with 13 bases between them. Germline values: CDR1 SEHNR, CDR2 FQNEAQ (reference sequence). The CDR3 has 15 residues. The CDR3 loop reads CASSHTGGSNEKLFF. In DNA, the CDR3 is TGTGCCAGCAGCCACACCGGGGGGTCTAATGAAAAACTGTTTTTT.

The CDR3 spells CASRTQGRSTDTQYF. The CDR3 DNA reads TGCGCCAGCAGGACCCAGGGGCGTAGCACAGATACGCAGTATTTT. This chain links TRBV5-1 with TRBJ2-3; maybe TRBD1 (6 bases). The CDR3 sequence is 15 residues long. The V gene's germline CDR1 is SGHRS and CDR2 YFSETQ. V was shortened by 5 bases and J by 0 bases, with 13 bases between the two germline ends.

V is TRBV15 and J is TRBJ2-6, with TRBD1 identical over 9 bases. Germline CDR1 LNHNV, CDR2 YYDKDF (reference sequence). J gave up 0 bases and V 3 bases, and 6 bases lay outside the gene matches. CDR3 length: 18 amino acids. This chain's CDR3 is CATSRVAQGASGANVLTF. CDR3 sequence (DNA): TGTGCCACCAGCAGGGTCGCACAGGGGGCCTCTGGGGCCAACGTCCTGACTTTC.

This clone was seen a handful of times. The genes are TRBV6-5 and TRBJ2-3, with 12 nucleotides matching TRBD1. V shed 6 bases and J 5 bases; nucleotides not matched to a gene: 3. In germline, CDR1 is MNHEY, CDR2 SVGAGI. This CDR3 has 14 amino acids. CDR3 amino acids: CASSRDRGQDTQYF. The CDR3 DNA reads TGTGCCAGCAGCCGGGACAGGGGGCAAGATACGCAGTATTTT.

J is TRBJ1-5 and V is TRBV15; 12 nucleotides line up with TRBD1. The CDR3 is 15 amino acids. Germline assignment: CDR1 LNHNV and CDR2 YYDKDF (reference sequence). J gave up 7 bases and V 5 bases, and 6 bases lay outside the gene matches. The DNA for the CDR3 is TGTGCCACCAGCCAGGGACAGGGGGCGGGACAGCCCCAGCATTTT. Amino acid sequence: CATSQGQGAGQPQHF.

This clone was observed a few times. The rearrangement joins TRBV6-5 to TRBJ1-3, with a weak D call TRBD1 (6 bases). Between the trimmed V and J ends, which lost 2 bases and 3 bases, there was a span of 8 bases. This CDR3 is built from 14 residues. Germline V lookup: CDR1 MNHEY, CDR2 SVGAGI. Written as DNA, the CDR3 is TGTGCCAGCAGTTACAGGGGGATTGGAAACACCATATATTTT. Its protein product is CASSYRGIGNTIYF.

CDR3 coding DNA: TGCGCCAGCAGCTTGGGGGACAGGACCTACGAGCAGTACTTC. Protein product: CASSLGDRTYEQYF. V gene TRBV5-1 combines with J gene TRBJ2-7; 8 bases map to TRBD1. Germline CDR1 reads SGHRS; CDR2 reads YFSETQ. The ends lost 0 bases at V and 2 bases at J; junction bases unmatched: 1. The CDR3 is made up of 14 amino acids.